A selection of T cell receptor beta chains follows, all from one sample in a study of T cells in Graves' hyperthyroidism and ophthalmopathy. TCRdb re-analysed the multiplex PCR reads in MiXCR, keeping a single row per CDR3 protein. Of 450,000 to 650,000 distinct CDR3 sequences detected, under 25% appear once; the ten largest clones hold more than 25%. What was sequenced was blood. These receptors were obtained from a man between 18 and 35 years old with Graves' hyperthyroidism. The CDR3 runs from the conserved cysteine through the conserved F or W. A D gene is named only where the DNA matches it firmly. Part of the rows lack a size; the others show once, few, many or a class for expanded clones.

j_gene | v_gene | d_gene | abundance | CDR3aa | CDR3nt
TRBJ2-5 | TRBV7-8 | NA | many | CASSLLVVTRKETQYF | TGTGCCAGCAGCTTACTCGTGGTGACTAGAAAAGAGACCCAGTACTTC
TRBJ1-1 | TRBV12-5 | NA | many | CASEAGMNTEAFF | TGTGCTAGTGAGGCGGGGATGAACACTGAAGCTTTCTTT
TRBJ1-2 | TRBV29-1 | NA | many | CSGDQVGGENYGYTF | TGCAGCGGTGACCAGGTCGGAGGGGAGAACTATGGCTACACCTTC
TRBJ2-7 | TRBV20-1 | TRBD2 | many | CSARWDHGLETYEQYF | TGCAGTGCTCGCTGGGACCATGGACTAGAAACCTACGAGCAGTACTTC
TRBJ1-1 | TRBV30 | NA | many | CAWMGGPNTEAFF | TGTGCCTGGATGGGCGGGCCAAACACTGAAGCTTTCTTT
TRBJ2-7 | TRBV4-2 | NA | many | CASSPMSGDQEQYF | TGTGCCAGCAGCCCCATGTCGGGGGACCAGGAGCAGTACTTC
TRBJ1-1 | TRBV19 | NA | many | CASSIAGTDEAFF | TGTGCCAGTAGTATAGCTGGAACAGATGAAGCTTTCTTT
TRBJ2-3 | TRBV6-5 | NA | few | CASSYSRKDTQYF | TGTGCCAGCAGTTACTCCAGAAAGGATACGCAGTATTTT
TRBJ1-1 | TRBV2 | NA | many | CASSKGLNTEAFF | TGTGCCAGCAGTAAAGGCCTGAACACTGAAGCTTTCTTT
TRBJ2-5 | TRBV6-1 | TRBD2 | many | CASRASGGASHQETQYF | TGTGCCAGCAGGGCGAGCGGGGGGGCCTCTCACCAAGAGACCCAGTACTTC
TRBJ1-5 | TRBV12-3/TRBV12-4 | NA | many | CASSSNRIGQPQHF | TGTGCCAGCAGTTCAAATCGAATCGGTCAGCCCCAGCATTTT
TRBJ2-6 | TRBV6-5 | NA | many | CASSYLGGSGANVLTF | TGTGCCAGCAGTTACCTTGGAGGCTCTGGGGCCAACGTCCTGACTTTC
TRBJ1-3 | TRBV30 | NA | NA | CAWRTGNTIYF | TGTGCCTGGAGGACTGGAAACACCATATATTTT
TRBJ1-5 | TRBV28 | NA | few | CASRARQPNQPQHF | TGTGCCAGCAGAGCAAGACAGCCCAATCAGCCCCAGCATTTT
TRBJ1-2 | TRBV6-5 | NA | NA | CASSYSRARTYTF | TGTGCCAGCAGTTACTCGAGGGCCCGGACTTACACCTTC
TRBJ2-5 | TRBV20-1 | TRBD2 | many | CSAKDPGLAVSKTQYF | TGCAGTGCTAAAGATCCGGGACTAGCGGTTTCAAAGACCCAGTACTTC
TRBJ1-1 | TRBV19 | NA | many | CASIPGRGRSEAFF | TGTGCCAGTATCCCTGGGAGAGGTCGTTCTGAAGCTTTCTTT
TRBJ2-7 | TRBV7-8 | NA | NA | CASSLYLGEFISYEQYF | TGTGCCAGCAGCTTATATCTGGGGGAGTTCATCTCCTACGAGCAGTACTTC
TRBJ2-7 | TRBV11-2 | NA | NA | CASSDDSYTFEQYF | TGTGCCAGCAGCGATGACTCTTACACGTTCGAGCAGTACTTC
TRBJ1-1 | TRBV12-3/TRBV12-4 | TRBD1 | many | CASSLNQGGTEAFF | TGTGCCAGCAGTTTGAATCAGGGGGGCACTGAAGCTTTCTTT
TRBJ1-1 | TRBV19 | TRBD1 | many | CASSMQGAGNTEAFF | TGTGCCAGTAGTATGCAGGGGGCAGGGAACACTGAAGCTTTCTTT
TRBJ2-2 | TRBV5-1 | TRBD1 | many | CASSLRGQGGTGELFF | TGCGCCAGCAGCTTGCGCGGACAGGGTGGCACCGGGGAGCTGTTTTTT
TRBJ1-5 | TRBV4-1 | TRBD1 | many | CASSSYRGQSNQPQHF | TGCGCCAGCAGCTCTTACAGGGGGCAGAGCAATCAGCCCCAGCATTTT
TRBJ2-7 | TRBV12-3/TRBV12-4 | TRBD1 | NA | CASSRTGVRYEQYF | TGTGCCAGCAGTCGGACAGGGGTGCGCTACGAGCAGTACTTC
TRBJ2-7 | TRBV12-5 | TRBD1 | few | CASQGATYEQYF | TGTGCTAGCCAGGGGGCTACCTACGAGCAGTACTTC
TRBJ2-2 | TRBV6-1 | NA | many | CASSEDLTAITGELFF | TGTGCCAGCAGTGAAGATTTGACAGCTATCACCGGGGAGCTGTTTTTT
TRBJ1-2 | TRBV30 | NA | many | CAWSVGGVYGYTF | TGTGCCTGGAGTGTCGGGGGCGTCTATGGCTACACCTTC
TRBJ2-2 | TRBV19 | NA | many | CASSIVGELFF | TGTGCCAGTAGTATTGTCGGGGAGCTGTTTTTT
TRBJ2-6 | TRBV6-1 | NA | NA | CALGRLSGANVLTF | TGTGCCCTCGGGCGGCTCTCTGGGGCCAACGTCCTGACTTTC
TRBJ1-1 | TRBV24-1 | NA | many | CATSDLTTNEAFF | TGTGCCACCAGTGATTTGACTACTAATGAAGCTTTCTTT
TRBJ1-5 | TRBV11-2 | NA | few | CASSLGTARGRSFNQPQHF | TGTGCCAGCAGCTTAGGGACGGCACGGGGAAGGTCCTTTAATCAGCCCCAGCATTTT
TRBJ1-1 | TRBV20-1 | TRBD1 | many | CSGRDREATEAFF | TGCAGTGGCCGGGACAGGGAGGCCACTGAAGCTTTCTTT
TRBJ2-7 | TRBV6-5 | TRBD1 | many | CATSAGTGVEQYF | TGTGCCACCAGCGCAGGGACAGGGGTCGAGCAGTACTTC
TRBJ1-1 | TRBV6-2/TRBV6-3 | TRBD1 | many | CASSPLTGGIAEAFF | TGTGCCAGCAGCCCCCTGACAGGGGGCATTGCTGAAGCTTTCTTT
TRBJ1-3 | TRBV12-3/TRBV12-4 | TRBD1 | NA | CASSHTGGGNTIYF | TGTGCCAGCAGTCACACAGGGGGTGGAAACACCATATATTTT
TRBJ1-6 | TRBV6-1 | NA | NA | CASSEVRARMNSPLHF | TGTGCCAGCAGTGAAGTTAGGGCCCGGATGAATTCACCCCTCCACTTT
TRBJ2-5 | TRBV5-1 | NA | NA | CASSKSVEETQYF | TGCGCCAGCAGCAAATCGGTCGAGGAGACCCAGTACTTC
TRBJ1-2 | TRBV9 | NA | NA | CASSASGAGYTF | TGTGCCAGCAGCGCAAGCGGGGCCGGCTACACCTTC
TRBJ2-2 | TRBV20-1 | NA | many | CSARGALYRELFF | TGCAGTGCTCGAGGGGCGTTGTACAGGGAGCTGTTTTTT
TRBJ1-2 | TRBV2 | NA | many | CASSDGRPSYTF | TGTGCCAGCAGTGATGGCAGGCCAAGCTACACCTTC
TRBJ1-5 | TRBV14 | TRBD1 | many | CASSRTGRDQPQHF | TGTGCCAGCAGCAGGACAGGGCGGGATCAGCCCCAGCATTTT
TRBJ2-7 | TRBV2 | NA | many | CASSERVPQYF | TGTGCCAGCAGTGAAAGGGTTCCCCAGTACTTC
TRBJ2-7 | TRBV20-1 | NA | NA | CSGQGGAPYEQYF | TGCAGTGGACAAGGCGGGGCCCCCTACGAGCAGTACTTC
TRBJ1-1 | TRBV6-1 | TRBD1 | NA | CASSDQGGVGEAFF | TGTGCCAGCAGCGACCAAGGGGGCGTTGGTGAAGCTTTCTTT
TRBJ1-6 | TRBV5-1 | TRBD1 | NA | CASSQDRVNSPLHF | TGCGCCAGCAGCCAGGACAGGGTGAATTCACCCCTCCACTTT
TRBJ1-3 | TRBV25-1 | NA | NA | CASSESRGRNTIYF | TGTGCCAGCAGTGAATCGAGGGGCCGAAACACCATATATTTT
TRBJ2-4 | TRBV12-3/TRBV12-4 | NA | NA | CASSPTQDIKYF | TGTGCCAGCAGTCCGACTCAGGACATTAAGTACTTC
TRBJ2-2 | TRBV6-2/TRBV6-3 | NA | many | CASSYWEPGTSNTGELFF | TGTGCCAGCAGTTATTGGGAGCCCGGGACTTCGAACACCGGGGAGCTGTTTTTT